The rows below give T cell receptor beta chains drawn from one sample of a study of tumor and adjacent non-tumor tissue in lung cancer. MiXCR, applied by TCRdb to the multiplex PCR reads, yields one record per CDR3 protein. The data contain 90,000 to 100,000 distinct CDR3 sequences, 80% of them seen just once; the ten biggest clones take up more than 25%. Material: distant non-tumor lung tissue. The receptor set was obtained from a man between 60 and 75 years old with small cell lung cancer. The CDR3 runs from the conserved cysteine through the conserved F or W. The order of the fields is D gene, V gene, J gene, clone size, CDR3 protein, CDR3 DNA. The D gene is left open where the match is weak. Size is omitted from some rows. Given values are once, few, many or a class for expanded clones.

NA	TRBV30	TRBJ2-2	medium-sized	CAWSEGTNTGELFF	TGTGCCTGGAGCGAGGGGACAAACACCGGGGAGCTGTTTTTT
NA	TRBV6-1	TRBJ1-4	NA	CASSASLGGATNEKLFF	TGTGCCAGCAGTGCATCACTGGGGGGCGCAACTAATGAGAAACTGTTTTTT
NA	TRBV12-3/TRBV12-4	TRBJ2-5	NA	CASSDEEEATETQYF	TGTGCCAGCAGTGACGAAGAGGAGGCGACGGAGACCCAGTACTTC
TRBD2	TRBV4-1	TRBJ2-7	once	CASSQDQRDPYNEQYF	TGCGCCAGCAGCCAAGATCAGCGGGACCCCTACAACGAGCAGTACTTC
NA	TRBV6-5	TRBJ2-1	NA	CANSPKWEWPSRKSYNEQFF	TGTGCCAACAGTCCAAAGTGGGAGTGGCCCTCTAGGAAATCCTACAATGAGCAGTTCTTC
NA	TRBV29-1	TRBJ2-3	NA	CSVGGVPGSSGTDMQYF	TGCAGCGTTGGGGGGGTCCCCGGGTCCTCTGGCACAGATATGCAGTATTTT
NA	TRBV29-1	TRBJ2-3	NA	CSVERGTTSTDKQYF	TGCAGCGTTGAGCGCGGTACCACAAGCACAGATAAGCAGTATTTT
TRBD1	TRBV4-2	TRBJ2-7	few	CASRQERTGVYEQYF	TGTGCTAGCCGCCAGGAGCGGACAGGGGTCTACGAGCAGTACTTC
TRBD2	TRBV6-1	TRBJ2-1	NA	CASTFSGGRNEQFF	TGTGCCAGCACCTTTAGCGGGGGTAGAAATGAGCAGTTCTTC
NA	TRBV29-1	TRBJ2-1	once	CSVASANKQFF	TGCAGCGTCGCTAGCGCGAATAAGCAGTTCTTT
NA	TRBV20-1	TRBJ1-4	NA	CSARDPQALSEKLFF	TGCAGTGCTAGAGATCCCCAGGCGTTGAGTGAAAAACTGTTTTTT
TRBD2	TRBV11-3	TRBJ2-2	few	CASSRDDTGLAGRTGWLFF	TGTGCCAGCAGTCGTGATGACACGGGGCTAGCGGGTCGCACCGGGTGGCTGTTTTTT
NA	TRBV4-2	TRBJ2-1	NA	CANSPGFDSDNEQFF	TGTGCCAACAGCCCAGGCTTCGACTCAGACAATGAGCAGTTCTTC
NA	TRBV4-2	TRBJ2-5	NA	CGSSQDVKGSRYF	TGTGGCAGCAGCCAAGATGTAAAGGGGTCCCGGTACTTC
NA	TRBV2	TRBJ2-5	once	CARSRESGEETQYF	TGTGCCAGAAGTAGGGAGTCGGGGGAAGAGACCCAGTACTTC
NA	TRBV10-3	TRBJ1-1	many	CAITRSTMNTEAFF	TGTGCCATCACCCGGAGTACAATGAACACTGAAGCTTTCTTT
NA	TRBV29-1	TRBJ2-2	NA	CSVVTGATNTGELFF	TGCAGCGTTGTGACGGGAGCCACGAACACCGGGGAGCTGTTTTTT
NA	TRBV4-1	TRBJ2-7	NA	CASSFDRLFKQYF	TGCGCCAGCAGTTTCGACAGACTCTTCAAGCAGTATTTC
NA	TRBV10-3	TRBJ1-2	NA	CAISDFRSVSDGYIF	TGTGCCATCAGTGATTTTAGGTCAGTGTCGGATGGCTACATCTTC
NA	TRBV11-2	TRBJ2-1	NA	CASSLVISQSSYNEQFF	TGTGCCAGCAGCTTAGTGATAAGCCAGAGCTCCTACAATGAGCAGTTCTTC
NA	TRBV11-3	TRBJ2-3	NA	CASSPSSGGTDMHYF	TGTGCCAGCAGCCCCTCTTCCGGGGGGACAGATATGCACTACTTT